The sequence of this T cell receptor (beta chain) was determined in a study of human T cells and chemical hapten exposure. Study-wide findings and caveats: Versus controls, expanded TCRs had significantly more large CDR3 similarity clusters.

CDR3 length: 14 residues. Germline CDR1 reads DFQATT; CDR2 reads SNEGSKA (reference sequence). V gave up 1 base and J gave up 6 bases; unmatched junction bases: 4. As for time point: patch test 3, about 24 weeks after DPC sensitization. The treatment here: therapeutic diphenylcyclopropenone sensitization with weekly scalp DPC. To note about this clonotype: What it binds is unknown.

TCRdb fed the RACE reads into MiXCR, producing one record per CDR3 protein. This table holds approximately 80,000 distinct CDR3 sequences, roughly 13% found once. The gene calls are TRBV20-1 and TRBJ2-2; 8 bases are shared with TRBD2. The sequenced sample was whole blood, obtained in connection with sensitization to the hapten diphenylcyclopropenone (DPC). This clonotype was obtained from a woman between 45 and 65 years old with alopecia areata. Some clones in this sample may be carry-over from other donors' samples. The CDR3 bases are TGCAGTGCTAGAGGAGCGGGAGTTGCCGGGGAGCTGTTTTTT. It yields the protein CSARGAGVAGELFF.